A single sample is the source of the 8 T cell receptor beta chains below, sequenced in a study of T cell responses to AZD1222 COVID-19 vaccine. Some clones are missing from TCRdb's copy, which holds only in-frame ones; the method was immunoSEQ multiplex PCR. The sample holds 40,000 to 60,000 clones, 65% to 85% seen once. The sample here was peripheral blood, taken on day 0 of MenACWY control vaccination. These receptors came from an adult in good health.

The rearrangement joins TRBV7-2 to TRBJ2-5; no definite D call. The V end lost 2 bases, the J end lost 4 bases, and 14 bases lay between the germline ends. This CDR3 region has 15 residues. Per the germline V gene, CDR1 is SGHTA and CDR2 is FQGNSA. CDR3 DNA: TGTGCCAGCAGCTTAAGACAAAATAAGGGAGAGACCCAGTACTTC. Encoded protein: CASSLRQNKGETQYF. Variable domain in full (rest from reference TRBV7-2 and TRBJ2-5): GAGVSQSPSNKVTEKGKDVELRCDPISGHTALYWYRQSLGQGLEFLIYFQGNSAPDKSGLPSDRFSAERTGGSVSTLTIQRTQQEDSAVYLCASSLRQNKGETQYFGPGTRLLVL.

The chain joins TRBV7-9 to TRBJ2-3; weak D call: TRBD2 (6 bases). V was cut by 3 bases and J by 1 base, with 8 bases left in between. CDR3 length: 14 amino acids. The germline CDR1 and CDR2 sequences are SEHNR and FQNEAQ (reference sequence). In DNA, the CDR3 is TGTGCCAGCAGCTTCCAGCGGGGCACAGATACGCAGTATTTT. This gives the protein CASSFQRGTDTQYF.

J is TRBJ1-1 and V is TRBV4-2, with D tentatively TRBD1 (6 bases). This CDR3 spans 16 amino acids. V was clipped by 5 bases and J by 5 bases, with 21 bases between them. Germline V gives CDR1 LGHNA, CDR2 YNFKEQ. The DNA for the CDR3 is TGTGCCAGCAGCAAAAAGGACAGCCTCCCAGAGACTGAAGCTTTCTTT. Its translation is CASSKKDSLPETEAFF.

About this clone: The same CDR3 arises from other DNA sequences in this sample as well. This chain links TRBV11-2 with TRBJ2-2; weak D call: TRBD2 (6 bases). Germline lookup yields CDR1 SGHAT and CDR2 FQNNGV. V lost 6 bases to trimming and J lost 1 base, with 9 bases between them. CDR3 length: 14 amino acids. CDR3 amino acids: CASSRRGNTGELFF. The CDR3, as DNA: TGTGCCAGCAGTCGGCGGGGGAACACCGGGGAGCTGTTTTTT.

This chain joins TRBV5-1 and TRBJ1-6; possibly TRBD1 for D (5 bases). The CDR3 has 15 residues. Germline V gene data show CDR1 as SGHRS and CDR2 as YFSETQ. Trimming left V 3 bases short and J 10 bases short, with 17 bases between. The CDR3 reads CASSSDPGGGSPLHF. Here the CDR3 DNA reads TGCGCCAGCAGCTCGGACCCTGGGGGAGGGTCACCCCTCCACTTT.

The V and J genes are TRBV5-6 and TRBJ1-5; D is uncertain. Germline CDR1 is SGHDT and CDR2 is YYEEEE. Deletions cut 1 base from V and 0 bases from J, with 5 bases between. The CDR3 contains 14 residues. This CDR3 reads CASSLRRSNQPQHF. The CDR3 DNA reads as TGTGCCAGCAGCTTGAGGCGTAGCAATCAGCCCCAGCATTTT.

The rearrangement joins TRBV5-1 to TRBJ2-7; 13 nucleotides align to TRBD2. This CDR3 comprises 19 residues. V shed 2 bases and J 1 base; nucleotides not matched to a gene: 12. The V gene's germline CDR1 is SGHRS and CDR2 YFSETQ. As DNA, the CDR3 is TGCGCCAGCAGCTTTCGACGGACTAGCGGGAGCGAAACTTCCTACGAGCAGTACTTC. It encodes CASSFRRTSGSETSYEQYF.

This chain uses TRBV7-2 with TRBJ1-2; no reliable D call. The CDR3 is 11 residues long. The ends were cut back, 4 bases at V and 3 bases at J, with 3 bases in the middle. Germline loops: CDR1 SGHTA, CDR2 FQGNSA. The CDR3 here is CASSSYYGYTF. CDR3 nucleotide sequence: TGTGCCAGCAGCTCCTACTATGGCTACACCTTC. Together with reference TRBV7-2 and TRBJ1-2, the CDR3 gives the full variable domain: GAGVSQSPSNKVTEKGKDVELRCDPISGHTALYWYRQSLGQGLEFLIYFQGNSAPDKSGLPSDRFSAERTGGSVSTLTIQRTQQEDSAVYLCASSSYYGYTFGSGTRLTVV.